Presented here are 22 T cell receptor beta chains from one specimen sequenced in a study of T cells in localized non-small cell lung cancer. TCRdb's copy holds only in-frame clones and misses some; the assay was immunoSEQ multiplex PCR. The sample shows roughly 19,000 clones, 87% of them seen only once. The material sequenced was PBMCs, taken before any cancer treatment. These TCRs come from a man aged 35-75 years with stage II squamous cell lung carcinoma.

The chain combines TRBV7-2 with TRBJ2-7; maybe TRBD2 (5 bases). Trimming stripped 3 bases from V and 4 bases from J, with 13 bases between. Looked up from germline, CDR1 is SGHTA and CDR2 is FQGNSA. The CDR3 contains 14 residues. CDR3 sequence reads: CASSFLDSFYEQYF. CDR3 coding DNA: TGTGCCAGCAGCTTTCTGGACTCGTTTTACGAGCAGTACTTC.

The chain couples TRBV11-3 to TRBJ2-2; 8 nucleotides agree with TRBD2. This CDR3 region has 16 residues. Germline values: CDR1 SGHNT, CDR2 YENEEA. The V and J ends lost 0 bases and 3 bases, in that order; junction bases with no gene match: 3. The CDR3 DNA reads as TGTGCCAGCAGCTTAGAAGCGGGAGTGGACACCGGGGAGCTGTTTTTT. It encodes CASSLEAGVDTGELFF.

V is TRBV7-9 and J is TRBJ2-7; tentative D call: TRBD2 (6 bases). The germline gives CDR1 SEHNR, CDR2 FQNEAQ (reference sequence). The CDR3 is 14 residues long. V was trimmed by 5 bases and J by 2 bases, leaving 13 bases between them. In DNA form, the CDR3 reads TGTGCCAGCAGCAGACCGGGACTGACCTACGAGCAGTACTTC. Protein: CASSRPGLTYEQYF.

The chain has TRBV19 and TRBJ1-1, with 12 bases lining up with TRBD1. The CDR3 consists of 15 residues. V dropped 5 bases and J dropped 3; count of bases not matched to a gene: 4. Germline lookup yields CDR1 LNHDA and CDR2 SQIVND (reference sequence). CDR3 DNA sequence: TGTGCCAGTAGTGGGACAGGGGGCACGGACACTGAAGCTTTCTTT. Protein: CASSGTGGTDTEAFF. Supplemented by reference TRBV19 and TRBJ1-1, the full variable domain reads DGGITQSPKYLFRKEGQNVTLSCEQNLNHDAMYWYRQDPGQGLRLIYYSQIVNDFQKGDIAEGYSVSREKKESFPLTVTSAQKNPTAFYLCASSGTGGTDTEAFFGQGTRLTVV.

The sample holds one count of this clone. V gene TRBV5-1 combines with J gene TRBJ2-1; no clear D. Germline assignment: CDR1 SGHRS and CDR2 YFSETQ. This CDR3 comprises 12 residues. Trimming took 1 base from V and 8 from J, leaving 7 bases between them. CDR3 residues: CASSLLRYEQFF. As DNA, the CDR3 is TGCGCCAGCAGCTTGTTACGCTATGAGCAGTTCTTC.

The CDR3 spells CASSLSPARTDTQYF. The CDR3 DNA follows: TGTGCCAGCAGCTTAAGTCCCGCGCGCACAGATACGCAGTATTTT. This chain connects TRBV7-2 to TRBJ2-3; D is ambiguous. The CDR3 is 15 residues long. Trimming shortened V by 2 bases and J by 1 base, and 10 bases separated the two germline ends. Germline loops: CDR1 SGHTA, CDR2 FQGNSA.

The rearrangement links TRBV15 to TRBJ2-1, with D perhaps TRBD2 (5 bases). Between the trimmed V and J ends, which lost 2 bases and 4 bases, there was a span of 12 bases. The CDR3 consists of 15 residues. Germline V gives CDR1 LNHNV, CDR2 YYDKDF (reference sequence). CDR3 protein: CATSRHRGEYNEQFF. The CDR3 DNA is TGTGCCACCAGCAGACATCGGGGAGAATACAATGAGCAGTTCTTC.

The chain joins TRBV7-9 to TRBJ1-1; 7 nucleotides agree with TRBD1. The germline V gene has CDR1 SEHNR and CDR2 FQNEAQ (reference sequence). The CDR3 is 15 amino acids. V was pared by 1 base and J by 1 base, with 3 bases of the junction left unmatched. CDR3 nucleotide sequence: TGTGCCAGCAGCTTAGGGGACAGTAGGAACACTGAAGCTTTCTTT. Residues: CASSLGDSRNTEAFF.

This clone was found once. The chain's CDR3 is CASRLTNQPQHF. Written as DNA, the CDR3 is TGTGCCAGCAGGTTAACAAATCAGCCCCAGCATTTT. The chain carries TRBV28 and TRBJ1-5; D gene unclear. The V and J ends lost 6 bases and 4 bases respectively, with 7 bases between them. CDR1 is MDHEN and CDR2 is SYDVKM in the germline V gene. This CDR3 comprises 12 residues.

The chain combines TRBV19 with TRBJ1-1; D possibly corresponds to TRBD1 (5 bases). Germline assignment: CDR1 LNHDA and CDR2 SQIVND (reference sequence). This CDR3 has 14 residues. V was clipped by 7 bases and J by 1 base, with 13 bases between them. The CDR3 is CASKLDSPNTEAFF. CDR3 nucleotide sequence: TGTGCCAGTAAACTAGACAGCCCGAACACTGAAGCTTTCTTT.

The gene calls are TRBV7-2 and TRBJ2-1; D is possibly TRBD2 (7 bases). The CDR3 spans 14 residues. The germline V gene encodes CDR1 SGHTA and CDR2 FQGNSA. V lost 5 bases and J lost 6, with 14 bases in between. CDR3 DNA sequence: TGTGCCAGCAGCCTCCTGGGGGGGCCCAATGAGCAGTTCTTC. Amino acids: CASSLLGGPNEQFF.

J is TRBJ2-7 and V is TRBV14; D is possibly TRBD2 (6 bases). Per germline, CDR1 SGHDN and CDR2 FVKESK. The CDR3 extends over 13 amino acids. V lost 1 base, J lost 6 bases, and 10 bases lay in between. CDR3 in DNA: TGTGCCAGCAGCCAAGGGCTAGCGCTCGAGCAGTACTTC. Residues: CASSQGLALEQYF.

CDR3 amino acids: CASSWGQGPWPQHF. The CDR3, as DNA: TGTGCCAGCAGTTGGGGACAGGGGCCGTGGCCCCAGCATTTT. This rearrangement joins TRBV6-5 to TRBJ1-5; 10 bases are a match to TRBD1. Germline CDR1 is MNHEY and CDR2 is SVGAGI. V lost 4 bases to trimming and J lost 9 bases; unmatched junction nucleotides: 6. The CDR3 sequence is 14 residues long.

The rearrangement links TRBV6-5 to TRBJ2-1; the match to TRBD1 covers 7 bases. Germline CDR1 is MNHEY and CDR2 is SVGAGI. The CDR3 has 14 residues. The trim removed 5 bases at V and 3 bases at J, leaving 4 bases unmatched. The CDR3 bases are TGTGCCAGCAGTCCCGGACAGGTCTACAATGAGCAGTTCTTC. Its translation is CASSPGQVYNEQFF.

This CDR3 reads CASGRERDTGELFF. The CDR3 nucleotides read TGTGCCAGCGGAAGGGAAAGGGACACCGGGGAGCTGTTTTTT. This rearrangement joins TRBV7-3 to TRBJ2-2; D not certain. In germline, CDR1 is SGHTA, CDR2 FQGTGA. The length of the CDR3 is 14 residues. The ends were cut back, 8 bases at V and 3 bases at J, with 13 bases in the middle.

The chain carries TRBV9 and TRBJ2-7, with a weak D call TRBD1 (7 bases). The CDR3 totals 14 residues. V was shortened by 3 bases and J by 6 bases, with 16 bases between the two germline ends. Germline CDR1 reads SGDLS; CDR2 reads YYNGEE. CDR3: CASSAVPGGGEQYF. Here the CDR3 DNA reads TGTGCCAGCAGCGCCGTTCCAGGGGGAGGCGAGCAGTACTTC.

The chain is built from TRBV7-3 and TRBJ2-2; D unclear. Trimming removed 5 bases at V and 2 bases at J, with 0 bases between. Germline CDR1 SGHTA, CDR2 FQGTGA. The CDR3 sequence is 11 residues long. CDR3 nucleotide sequence: TGTGCCAGCAGCAACACCGGGGAGCTGTTTTTT. Translated, it gives CASSNTGELFF.

The chain is built from TRBV7-2 and TRBJ2-7, with D hard to call. Germline V gives CDR1 SGHTA, CDR2 FQGNSA. This CDR3 has 13 residues. V gave up 2 bases and J gave up 7 bases, with 12 bases separating them. The CDR3 coding sequence is TGTGCCAGCAGCTTAAGTAGCCGCAAAGAGCAGTACTTC. Translation: CASSLSSRKEQYF.

The V call is TRBV6-1, the J call TRBJ2-4; D is perhaps TRBD2 (5 bases). Between the trimmed V and J ends, which lost 10 bases and 7 bases, there was a span of 14 bases. This CDR3 is built from 12 residues. The V gene's germline CDR1 is MNHNS and CDR2 SASEGT. Here the CDR3 reads CATSFEGNIQYF. CDR3 coding DNA: TGTGCCACCTCCTTTGAGGGTAACATTCAGTACTTC.

This chain links TRBV10-1 with TRBJ2-2; no clear D gene. The germline CDR1 and CDR2 sequences are WNHNN and SYGVQD (reference sequence). Trimming left V 2 bases short and J 0 bases short, with 7 bases between. The length of the CDR3 is 15 residues. CDR3 amino acids: CASSEEVANTGELFF. As DNA, the CDR3 is TGCGCCAGCAGTGAGGAGGTGGCGAACACCGGGGAGCTGTTTTTT.

The CDR3, as DNA: TGTGCCAGCTCACCTCTGGAGATCGCGAACACCGGGGAGCTGTTTTTT. It is translated as CASSPLEIANTGELFF. The V gene is TRBV18, the J gene TRBJ2-2; D gene unclear. The CDR3 spans 16 residues. V was trimmed by 3 bases and J by 0 bases, leaving 11 bases between them. Germline CDR1 is KGHSH and CDR2 is LQKENI.

This clone was recorded once. The chain couples TRBV27 to TRBJ1-6; tentatively, D is TRBD1 (6 bases). This CDR3 is 16 amino acids long. In germline, CDR1 is MNHEY, CDR2 SMNVEV (reference sequence). With 0 bases removed from V and 7 bases from J, the gap between germline ends came to 13 bases. CDR3 residues: CASSLSGSGANSPLHF. The DNA for the CDR3 is TGTGCCAGCAGTTTATCGGGATCAGGGGCGAATTCACCCCTCCACTTT.